This entry concerns a single T cell receptor beta chain. Germline loops: CDR1 SGHTA, CDR2 FQGNSA. The V segment lost 4 bases and the J segment 7 bases; nucleotides outside the gene matches: 6. CDR3 length: 15 residues. This entry is derived from a study of shared clonotypes between healthy human individuals. TCRdb's table, derived via immunoSEQ multiplex PCR, lists solely in-frame clones and lacks some. This sample has 2 million to 3 million clones, with 80% to 95% found just once. The specimen was naive CD4+ T cells from PBMCs. The subset: CD45RA+ positively selected. This clonotype was obtained from a man between 18 and 35 years old in good health. Some clones in this sample may be carry-over from other donors' samples. V is TRBV7-2 and J is TRBJ1-4; 10 bases agree with TRBD1. CDR3 amino acids: CASSWTGGSVEKLFF. The CDR3 coding sequence is TGTGCCAGCAGCTGGACAGGGGGAAGTGTTGAAAAACTGTTTTTT.